This passage covers 12 T cell receptor beta chains from one sample sequenced in a study of T cells in women clearing cervical HPV infection. Assay: immunoSEQ multiplex PCR; the TCRdb copy retains only in-frame clones and omits some. Its clone listing holds roughly 30,000 clones. The sequenced sample was blood buffy coat. Receptor source: a woman aged 18 to 69 with a cervical HPV16 infection that either progressed to CIN3+ or cleared (not recorded which).

To note about this clone: The read terminates 3 residues ahead of where the CDR3 ends, so the germline J gene completes it. The V call is TRBV7-8, the J call TRBJ2-2; 9 nucleotides align to TRBD1. V lost 3 bases, J lost 4 bases, and 9 bases stayed unmatched. Germline V gives CDR1 SGHVS, CDR2 FQNEAQ. CDR3 length: 17 residues. CDR3: CASSFYGQGRGTGELFF. CDR3 DNA (partial): TGTGCCAGCAGCTTCTATGGACAGGGGAGAGGCACCGGGGAG.

Details on this clone: The CDR3 goes on 3 residues after the read ends, and that part is filled in from the germline J gene. The chain carries TRBV10-3 and TRBJ2-7, with D maybe TRBD1 (5 bases). Trimming pared 0 bases from V and 5 bases from J, leaving 20 bases between. The CDR3 has 17 amino acids. Germline CDR1 reads ENHRY; CDR2 reads SYGVKD. Incomplete CDR3 DNA: TGTGCCATCAGTGAGTCAGGACACCTAACGTCGGCCGACGAG. Residues: CAISESGHLTSADE. The complete CDR3 sequence is CAISESGHLTSADEQYF.

Points on this clone: The read halts 3 residues ahead of the CDR3 end, with the missing end drawn from the germline J gene. This chain uses TRBV20-1 with TRBJ2-7, with 7 bases identical to TRBD2. J lost 2 bases, V lost 7 bases, and 11 bases had no gene match. CDR1 is DFQATT and CDR2 is SNEGSKA in the germline V gene (reference sequence). CDR3 length: 14 amino acids. The sequenced CDR3 bases are TGCAGTGGGTCTAGCGGAAAGACTACCTACGAG. This sequence encodes CSGSSGKTTYE. The full-length CDR3 reads as CSGSSGKTTYEQYF.

Points on this clone: Sequencing ends 3 residues short of the CDR3 end; the germline J gene provides the rest. This sequence joins TRBV11-2 and TRBJ1-4, with D maybe TRBD1 (6 bases). V lost 4 bases and J lost 8, with 8 bases in between. The CDR3 has 12 residues. CDR1 is SGHAT, CDR2 FQNNGV, per germline. The CDR3 DNA, read in part, is TGTGCCAGCAGCTCCACAGGGGAAAAA. Translation: CASSSTGEK. The full CDR3 sequence reads CASSSTGEKLFF.

Regarding this clone: The missing CDR3 end, 3 residues past where the read stops, is filled in from the germline J gene. The chain joins TRBV30 to TRBJ1-2; D might be TRBD1 (6 bases). The germline gives CDR1 GTSNPN, CDR2 SVGIG (reference sequence). With 3 bases removed from V and 2 bases from J, the gap between germline ends came to 10 bases. This CDR3 comprises 13 residues. The CDR3 DNA, read in part, is TGTGCCTGGAGGACAGGAAAAAACTATGGC. Translation: CAWRTGKNYG. The entire CDR3 sequence reads CAWRTGKNYGYTF.

For this clone: The CDR3 goes on 3 residues after the read ends, and that part is filled in from the germline J gene. The V and J genes are TRBV12-3 or TRBV12-4 and TRBJ2-2; D gene unclear. The CDR3 runs to 12 residues. Trimming left V 5 bases short and J 6 bases short, with 7 bases between. CDR3 DNA (partial): TGTGCCAGCAGTCGGGTGGCCGGGGAG. Protein sequence: CASSRVAGE. From start to end, the CDR3 is CASSRVAGELFF.

Details on this clone: The sequence runs out 3 residues before the end of the CDR3; the remainder is reconstructed from the germline J gene. V is TRBV20-1 and J is TRBJ2-5; 7 bases align to TRBD1. V lost 1 base and J lost 5; bases outside the gene matches: 4. Germline V gives CDR1 DFQATT, CDR2 SNEGSKA (reference sequence). The length of the CDR3 is 13 residues. The part of the CDR3 DNA that was read is TGCAGTGCTAGAGTTAGACAGGGCGAGACC. Translation gives CSARVRQGET. The full CDR3 protein reads CSARVRQGETQYF.

Regarding this clone: Coverage ceases 3 residues before the CDR3 finishes, and the germline J gene fills in the end. V usage is TRBV19 and J usage is TRBJ2-1, with D maybe TRBD1 (5 bases). The CDR3 is made up of 14 amino acids. Trimming pared 7 bases from V and 2 bases from J, leaving 12 bases between. Germline V gene sequence: CDR1 LNHDA, CDR2 SQIVND (reference sequence). The part of the CDR3 DNA that was read is TGTGCCAGTACCCAAGTGGGGCCCTACAATGAG. Its protein is CASTQVGPYNE. The entire CDR3 is CASTQVGPYNEQFF.

Concerning this clone: The read finishes 3 residues shy of the CDR3 end, and the germline J gene is used to complete it. The chain links TRBV7-2 to TRBJ1-1; 8 nucleotides align to TRBD1. The CDR3 extends over 14 amino acids. With 5 bases clipped from V and 5 bases from J, the junction kept 7 bases outside the gene matches. Germline CDR1 SGHTA, CDR2 FQGNSA. The sequenced part of the CDR3 DNA is TGTGCCAGCAGCCCACGAACAGGGGGAACTGAA. Amino acid sequence: CASSPRTGGTE. The entire CDR3 sequence reads CASSPRTGGTEAFF. Together with reference TRBV7-2 and TRBJ1-1, the CDR3 gives the full variable domain: GAGVSQSPSNKVTEKGKDVELRCDPISGHTALYWYRQSLGQGLEFLIYFQGNSAPDKSGLPSDRFSAERTGGSVSTLTIQRTQQEDSAVYLCASSPRTGGTEAFFGQGTRLTVV.

Concerning this clone itself: The DNA ends 3 residues before the CDR3 does, and the rest of the CDR3 is filled in from the germline J gene. V and J are TRBV7-2 and TRBJ1-3; 8 bases align to TRBD1. Germline lookup yields CDR1 SGHTA and CDR2 FQGNSA. The CDR3 length is 14 residues. Trimming removed 3 bases from V and 2 bases from J; junction bases left unmatched: 0. Here the CDR3 reads CASSLTGAGNTIYF. The CDR3 DNA, read in part, is TGTGCCAGCAGCTTGACAGGGGCTGGAAACACC. The complete variable domain, with remaining parts taken from reference TRBV7-2 and TRBJ1-3, reads GAGVSQSPSNKVTEKGKDVELRCDPISGHTALYWYRQSLGQGLEFLIYFQGNSAPDKSGLPSDRFSAERTGGSVSTLTIQRTQQEDSAVYLCASSLTGAGNTIYFGEGSWLTVV.

As for this clone: The DNA ends 3 residues before the CDR3 does, and the rest of the CDR3 is filled in from the germline J gene. The chain has TRBV19 and TRBJ1-2; 10 bases line up with TRBD1. This CDR3 has 14 residues. Losses at the gene ends were 5 bases for V and 2 bases for J; bases not matched to a gene: 2. The germline gives CDR1 LNHDA, CDR2 SQIVND (reference sequence). The CDR3 DNA, read in part, is TGTGCCAGTAGTCCGGGACAGGGGAACTATGGC. Encoded protein: CASSPGQGNYG. The entire CDR3 is CASSPGQGNYGYTF.

Worth noting for this clone: The CDR3 goes on 3 residues after the read ends, and that part is filled in from the germline J gene. This chain joins TRBV30 and TRBJ1-5; D perhaps matches TRBD1 (6 bases). The germline V and J ends were trimmed by 6 bases and 4 bases, with 13 bases remaining between them. Germline-derived CDR1 and CDR2 are GTSNPN and SVGIG (reference sequence). This CDR3 has 13 residues. The CDR3 here is CACDGQTNQPQHF. The CDR3 DNA, read in part, is TGTGCCTGCGACGGACAGACTAATCAGCCC. Combining the CDR3 with reference TRBV30 and TRBJ1-5 gives the whole variable domain SQTIHQWPATLVQPVGSPLSLECTVEGTSNPNLYWYRQAAGRGLQLLFYSVGIGQISSEVPQNLSASRPQDRQFILSSKKLLLSDSGFYLCACDGQTNQPQHFGDGTRLSIL.